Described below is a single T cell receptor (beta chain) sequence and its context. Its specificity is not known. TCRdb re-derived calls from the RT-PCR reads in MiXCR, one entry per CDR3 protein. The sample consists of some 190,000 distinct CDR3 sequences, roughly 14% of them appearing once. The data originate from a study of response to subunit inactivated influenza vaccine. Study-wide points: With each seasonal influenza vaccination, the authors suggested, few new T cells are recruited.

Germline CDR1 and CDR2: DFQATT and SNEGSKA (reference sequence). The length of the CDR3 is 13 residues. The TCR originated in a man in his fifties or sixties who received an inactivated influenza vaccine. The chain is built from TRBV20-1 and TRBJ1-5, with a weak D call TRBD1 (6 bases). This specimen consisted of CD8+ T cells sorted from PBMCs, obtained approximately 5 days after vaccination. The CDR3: CSRGQGGNQPQHF. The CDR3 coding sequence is TGCAGCCGGGGGCAGGGTGGCAATCAGCCCCAGCATTTT.